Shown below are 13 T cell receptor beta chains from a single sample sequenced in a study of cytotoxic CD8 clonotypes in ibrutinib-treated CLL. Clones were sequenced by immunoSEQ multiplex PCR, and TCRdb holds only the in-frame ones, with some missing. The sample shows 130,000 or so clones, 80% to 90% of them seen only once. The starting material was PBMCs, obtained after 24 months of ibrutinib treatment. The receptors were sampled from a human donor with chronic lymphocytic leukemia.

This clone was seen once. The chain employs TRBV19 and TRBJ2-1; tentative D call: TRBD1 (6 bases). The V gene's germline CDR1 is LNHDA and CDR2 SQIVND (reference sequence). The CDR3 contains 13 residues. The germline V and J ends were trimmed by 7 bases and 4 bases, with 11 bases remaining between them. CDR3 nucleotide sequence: TGTGCCAGTAAATTAGGACAGTACAATGAGCAGTTCTTC. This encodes CASKLGQYNEQFF.

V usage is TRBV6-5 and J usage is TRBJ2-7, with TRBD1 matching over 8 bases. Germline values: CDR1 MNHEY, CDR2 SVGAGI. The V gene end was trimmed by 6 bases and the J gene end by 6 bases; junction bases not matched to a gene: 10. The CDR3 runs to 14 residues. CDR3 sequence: CASRDREREREQYF. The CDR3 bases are TGTGCCAGCAGGGACAGGGAAAGGGAGCGCGAGCAGTACTTC.

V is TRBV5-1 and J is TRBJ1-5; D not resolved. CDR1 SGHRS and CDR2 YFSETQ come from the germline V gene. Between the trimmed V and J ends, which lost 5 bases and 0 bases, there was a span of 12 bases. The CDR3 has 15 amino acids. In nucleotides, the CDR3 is TGCGCCAGCAGGGTGGGATACGATAGCAATCAGCCCCAGCATTTT. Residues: CASRVGYDSNQPQHF. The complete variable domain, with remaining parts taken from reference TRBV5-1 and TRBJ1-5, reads KAGVTQTPRYLIKTRGQQVTLSCSPISGHRSVSWYQQTPGQGLQFLFEYFSETQRNKGNFPGRFSGRQFSNSRSEMNVSTLELGDSALYLCASRVGYDSNQPQHFGDGTRLSIL.

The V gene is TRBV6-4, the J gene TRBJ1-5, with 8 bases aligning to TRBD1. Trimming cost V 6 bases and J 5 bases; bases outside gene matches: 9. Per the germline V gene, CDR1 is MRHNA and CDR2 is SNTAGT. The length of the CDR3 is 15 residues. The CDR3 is CASSETGVPDQPQHF. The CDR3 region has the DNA TGTGCCAGCAGCGAGACAGGGGTACCGGATCAGCCCCAGCATTTT.

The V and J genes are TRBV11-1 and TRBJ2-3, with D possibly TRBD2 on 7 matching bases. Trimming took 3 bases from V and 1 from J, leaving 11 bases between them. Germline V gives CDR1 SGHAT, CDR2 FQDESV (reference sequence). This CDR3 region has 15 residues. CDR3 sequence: CASSFGGAGTDTQYF. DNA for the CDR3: TGTGCCAGCAGCTTTGGGGGGGCCGGCACAGATACGCAGTATTTT.

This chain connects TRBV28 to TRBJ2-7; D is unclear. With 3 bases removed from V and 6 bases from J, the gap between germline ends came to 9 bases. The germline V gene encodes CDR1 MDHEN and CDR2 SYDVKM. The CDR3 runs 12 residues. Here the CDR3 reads CASSFGGSEQYF. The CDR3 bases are TGTGCCAGCAGTTTCGGTGGGTCCGAGCAGTACTTC.

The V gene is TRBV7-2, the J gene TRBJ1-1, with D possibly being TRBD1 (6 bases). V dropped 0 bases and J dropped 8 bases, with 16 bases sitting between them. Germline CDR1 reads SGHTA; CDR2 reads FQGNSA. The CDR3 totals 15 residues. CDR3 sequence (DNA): TGTGCCAGCAGCTTAGCGCAGGGGCGGGAAAGAGAAGCTTTCTTT. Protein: CASSLAQGREREAFF.

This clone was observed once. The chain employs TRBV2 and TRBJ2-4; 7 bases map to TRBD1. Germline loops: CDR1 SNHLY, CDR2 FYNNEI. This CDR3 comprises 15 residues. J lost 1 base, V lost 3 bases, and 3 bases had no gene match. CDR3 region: CASSDQGVAKNIQYF. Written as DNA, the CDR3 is TGTGCCAGCAGTGACCAGGGGGTGGCCAAAAACATTCAGTACTTC.

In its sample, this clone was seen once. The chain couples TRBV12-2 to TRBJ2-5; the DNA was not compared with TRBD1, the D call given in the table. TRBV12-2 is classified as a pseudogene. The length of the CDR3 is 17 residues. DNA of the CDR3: TGTGCAAGTCGCCCTTACTACAGGGGGACTGACCAAGAGACCCAGTACTTC. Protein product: CASRPYYRGTDQETQYF.

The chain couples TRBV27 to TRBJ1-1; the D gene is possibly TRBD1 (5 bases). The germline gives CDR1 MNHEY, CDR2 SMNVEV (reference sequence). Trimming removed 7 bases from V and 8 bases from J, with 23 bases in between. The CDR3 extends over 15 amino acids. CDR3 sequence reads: CASTSLGRGAKEAFF. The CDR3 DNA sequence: TGTGCCAGCACCTCCCTCGGCCGGGGCGCAAAGGAAGCTTTCTTT.

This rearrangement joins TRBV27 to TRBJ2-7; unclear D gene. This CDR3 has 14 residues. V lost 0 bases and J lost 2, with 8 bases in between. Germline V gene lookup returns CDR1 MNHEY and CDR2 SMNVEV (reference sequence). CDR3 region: CASSLSGLPYEQYF. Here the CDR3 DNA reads TGTGCCAGCAGTTTATCCGGTCTACCCTACGAGCAGTACTTC.

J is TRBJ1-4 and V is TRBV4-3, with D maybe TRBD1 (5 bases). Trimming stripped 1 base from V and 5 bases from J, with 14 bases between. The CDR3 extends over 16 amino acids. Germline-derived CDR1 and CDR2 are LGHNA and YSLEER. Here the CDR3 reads CASSQAPGRGNEKLFF. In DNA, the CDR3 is TGCGCCAGCAGCCAAGCCCCGGGACGGGGCAATGAAAAACTGTTTTTT.

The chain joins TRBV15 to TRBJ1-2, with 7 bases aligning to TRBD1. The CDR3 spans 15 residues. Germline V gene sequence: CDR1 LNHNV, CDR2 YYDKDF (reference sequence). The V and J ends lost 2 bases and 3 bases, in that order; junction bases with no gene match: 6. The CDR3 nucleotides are TGTGCCACCAGCAGACTACAGGGGTCGGACTATGGCTACACCTTC. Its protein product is CATSRLQGSDYGYTF.